This T cell receptor (beta chain) stems from a study of blood T cell repertoires in COVID-19. Overall study context: PBMCs, B-cell-depleted T cells, or T cells were the source of the cDNA or gDNA that made up the material.

The sample holds one count of this clone. The CDR3 has 11 residues. Trimming took 6 bases from V and 6 from J, leaving 9 bases between them. In the authors' methods: Estimates of nucleated cell counts were drawn from the amplification of reference gene primers. Some clones are missing from TCRdb's copy, which holds only in-frame ones; the method was immunoSEQ multiplex PCR. That table is the source of V, J and clone size, and D and trimming were worked out from the DNA. The profile shows tens of thousands of clones, about 88% of them singletons. This TCR derives from a woman older than 75 with active COVID-19. Sequences were obtained from peripheral blood. The chain uses TRBV12-3 or TRBV12-4 and TRBJ2-7, with D unclear. DNA of the CDR3: TGTGCCAGCAGCCCAACTTTCGAGCAGTACTTC. Residues: CASSPTFEQYF.